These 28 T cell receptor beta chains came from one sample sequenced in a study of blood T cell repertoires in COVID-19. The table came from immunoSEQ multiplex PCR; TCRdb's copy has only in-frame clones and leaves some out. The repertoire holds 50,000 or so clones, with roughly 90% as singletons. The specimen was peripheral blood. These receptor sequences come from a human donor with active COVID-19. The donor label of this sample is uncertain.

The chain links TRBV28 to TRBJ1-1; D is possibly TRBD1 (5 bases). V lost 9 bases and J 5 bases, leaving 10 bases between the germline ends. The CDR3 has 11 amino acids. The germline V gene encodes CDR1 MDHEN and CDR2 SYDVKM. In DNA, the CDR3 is TGTGCCAGTCAGGGTCAGACTGAAGCTTTCTTT. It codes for CASQGQTEAFF.

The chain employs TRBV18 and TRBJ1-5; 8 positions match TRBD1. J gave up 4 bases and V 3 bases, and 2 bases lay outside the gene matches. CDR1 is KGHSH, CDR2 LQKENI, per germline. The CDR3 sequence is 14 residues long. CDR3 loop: CASSPGQANQPQHF. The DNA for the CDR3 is TGTGCCAGCTCACCGGGACAGGCTAATCAGCCCCAGCATTTT.

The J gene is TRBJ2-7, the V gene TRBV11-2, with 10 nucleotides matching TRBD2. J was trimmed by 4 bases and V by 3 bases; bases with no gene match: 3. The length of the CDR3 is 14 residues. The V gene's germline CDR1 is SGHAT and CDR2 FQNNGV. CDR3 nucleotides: TGTGCCAGCAGCTTTGGACTAGCGGAGTACGAGCAGTACTTC. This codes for CASSFGLAEYEQYF.

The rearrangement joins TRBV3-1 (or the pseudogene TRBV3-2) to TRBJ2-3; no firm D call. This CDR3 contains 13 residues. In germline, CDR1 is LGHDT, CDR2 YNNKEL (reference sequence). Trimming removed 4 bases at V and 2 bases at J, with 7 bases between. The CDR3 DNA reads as TGTGCCAGCAGCCTCGGGTCCACAGATACGCAGTATTTT. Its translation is CASSLGSTDTQYF.

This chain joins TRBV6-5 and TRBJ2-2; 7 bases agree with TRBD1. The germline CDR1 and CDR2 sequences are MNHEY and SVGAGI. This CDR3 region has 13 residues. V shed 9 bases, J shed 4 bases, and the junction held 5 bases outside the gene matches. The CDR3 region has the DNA TGTGCCAGTTACAGGGGAGCCACCGGGGAGCTGTTTTTT. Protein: CASYRGATGELFF.

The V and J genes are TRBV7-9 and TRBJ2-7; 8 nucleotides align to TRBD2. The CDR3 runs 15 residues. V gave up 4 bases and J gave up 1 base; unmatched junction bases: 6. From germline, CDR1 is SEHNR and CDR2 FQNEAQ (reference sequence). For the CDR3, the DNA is TGTGCCAGCAGCTCCAGGGTAGCGGGGTCCTACGAGCAGTACTTC. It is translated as CASSSRVAGSYEQYF.

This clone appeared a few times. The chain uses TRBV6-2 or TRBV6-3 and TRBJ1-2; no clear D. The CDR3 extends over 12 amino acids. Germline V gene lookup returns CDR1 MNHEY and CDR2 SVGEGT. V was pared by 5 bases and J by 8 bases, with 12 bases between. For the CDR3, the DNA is TGTGCCAGCAGTCCCCCGCGGCGAGGCTACACCTTC. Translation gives CASSPPRRGYTF.

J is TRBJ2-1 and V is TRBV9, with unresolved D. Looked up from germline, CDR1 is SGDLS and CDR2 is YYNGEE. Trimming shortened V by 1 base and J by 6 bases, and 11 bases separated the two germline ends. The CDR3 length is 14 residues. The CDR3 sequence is CASSVLGSTNEQFF. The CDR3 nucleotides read TGTGCCAGCAGCGTACTCGGTAGTACCAATGAGCAGTTCTTC.

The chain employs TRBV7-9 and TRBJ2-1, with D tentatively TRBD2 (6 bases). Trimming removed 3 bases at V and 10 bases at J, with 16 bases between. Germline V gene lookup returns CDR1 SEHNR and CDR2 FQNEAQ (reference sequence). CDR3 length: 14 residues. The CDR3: CASSLGLPLREQFF. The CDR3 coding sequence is TGTGCCAGCAGCTTGGGACTCCCCCTTCGGGAGCAGTTCTTC.

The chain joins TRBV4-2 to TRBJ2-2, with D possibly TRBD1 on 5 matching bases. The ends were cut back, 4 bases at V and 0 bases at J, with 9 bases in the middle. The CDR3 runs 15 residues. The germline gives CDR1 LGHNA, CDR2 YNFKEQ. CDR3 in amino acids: CASSPTETNTGELFF. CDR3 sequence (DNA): TGTGCCAGCAGCCCGACAGAGACGAACACCGGGGAGCTGTTTTTT.

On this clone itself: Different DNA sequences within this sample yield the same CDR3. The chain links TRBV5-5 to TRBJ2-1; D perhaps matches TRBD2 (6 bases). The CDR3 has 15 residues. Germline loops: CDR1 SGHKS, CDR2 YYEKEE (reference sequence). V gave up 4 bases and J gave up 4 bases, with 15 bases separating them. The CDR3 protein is CASSLRDSPYNEQFF. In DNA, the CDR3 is TGTGCCAGCAGCCTCCGGGACTCACCGTACAATGAGCAGTTCTTC.

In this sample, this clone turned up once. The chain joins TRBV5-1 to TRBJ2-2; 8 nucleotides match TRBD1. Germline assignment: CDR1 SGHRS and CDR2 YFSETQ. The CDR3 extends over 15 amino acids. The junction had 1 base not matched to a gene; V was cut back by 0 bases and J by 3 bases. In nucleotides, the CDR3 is TGCGCCAGCAGCTTGGAGACAGGGGACACCGGGGAGCTGTTTTTT. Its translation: CASSLETGDTGELFF.

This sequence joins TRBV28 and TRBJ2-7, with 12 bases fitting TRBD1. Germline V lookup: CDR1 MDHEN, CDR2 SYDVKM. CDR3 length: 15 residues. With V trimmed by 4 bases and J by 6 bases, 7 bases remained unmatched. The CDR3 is CASSSPGQGASEQYF. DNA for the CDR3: TGTGCCAGCAGTTCACCGGGACAGGGGGCTAGCGAGCAGTACTTC.

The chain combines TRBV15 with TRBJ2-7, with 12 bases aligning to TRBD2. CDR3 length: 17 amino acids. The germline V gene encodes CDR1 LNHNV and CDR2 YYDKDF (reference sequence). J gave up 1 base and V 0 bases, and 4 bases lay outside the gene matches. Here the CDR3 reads CATSREGLAGGSYEQYF. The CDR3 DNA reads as TGTGCCACCAGCAGAGAGGGACTAGCGGGCGGTTCCTACGAGCAGTACTTC.

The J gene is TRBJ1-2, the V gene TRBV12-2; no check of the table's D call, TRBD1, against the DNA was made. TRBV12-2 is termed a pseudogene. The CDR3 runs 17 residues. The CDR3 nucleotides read TGTGCAAGTCGCTTAAGGGACAGGGGGTCAGAAAACTATGGCTACACCTTC. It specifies CASRLRDRGSENYGYTF.

The CDR3 is CATRDRAHSGNTIYF. CDR3 nucleotides: TGTGCCACCAGAGACAGGGCCCACTCTGGAAACACCATATATTTT. V is TRBV24-1 and J is TRBJ1-3, with 7 bases fitting TRBD1. CDR1 is KGHDR and CDR2 is SFDVKD in the germline V gene. Trimming cost V 7 bases and J 0 bases; bases outside gene matches: 5. The CDR3 is 15 amino acids.

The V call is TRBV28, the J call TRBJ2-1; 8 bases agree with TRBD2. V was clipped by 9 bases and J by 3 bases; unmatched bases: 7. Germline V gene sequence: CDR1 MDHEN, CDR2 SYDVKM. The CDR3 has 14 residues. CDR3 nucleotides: TGTGCCAGTATTAGCGGGAACTACTACAATGAGCAGTTCTTC. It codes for CASISGNYYNEQFF.

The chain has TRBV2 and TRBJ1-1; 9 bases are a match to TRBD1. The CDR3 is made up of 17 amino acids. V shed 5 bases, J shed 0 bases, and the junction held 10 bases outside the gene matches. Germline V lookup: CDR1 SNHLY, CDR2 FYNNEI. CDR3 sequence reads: CASSKPRQGGLNTEAFF. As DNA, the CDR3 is TGTGCCAGCAGTAAACCCAGACAGGGGGGTTTGAACACTGAAGCTTTCTTT.

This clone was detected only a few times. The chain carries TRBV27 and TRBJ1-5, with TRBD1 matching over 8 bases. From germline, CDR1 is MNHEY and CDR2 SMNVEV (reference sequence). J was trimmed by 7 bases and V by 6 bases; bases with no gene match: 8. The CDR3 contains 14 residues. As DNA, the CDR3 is TGTGCCAGCAGACCGGGACAGGTCCCCCAGCCCCAGCATTTT. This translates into CASRPGQVPQPQHF.

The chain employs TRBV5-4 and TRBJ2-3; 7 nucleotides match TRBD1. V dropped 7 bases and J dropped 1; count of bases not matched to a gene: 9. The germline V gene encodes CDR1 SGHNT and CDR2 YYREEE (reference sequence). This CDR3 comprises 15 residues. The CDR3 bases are TGTGCCAGCGTATCTGGGACAGAAGGCACAGATACGCAGTATTTT. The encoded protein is CASVSGTEGTDTQYF.

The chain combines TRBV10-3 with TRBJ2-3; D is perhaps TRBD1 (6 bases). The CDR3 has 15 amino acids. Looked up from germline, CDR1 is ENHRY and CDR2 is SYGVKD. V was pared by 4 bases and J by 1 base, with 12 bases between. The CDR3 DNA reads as TGTGCCATCAGTGCTAGAGGGGGAGGCACAGATACGCAGTATTTT. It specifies CAISARGGGTDTQYF.

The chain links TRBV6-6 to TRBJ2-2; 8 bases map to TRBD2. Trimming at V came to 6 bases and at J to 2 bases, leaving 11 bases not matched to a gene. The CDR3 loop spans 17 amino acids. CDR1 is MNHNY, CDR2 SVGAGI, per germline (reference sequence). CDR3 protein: CASRRILAETNTGELFF. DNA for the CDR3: TGTGCCAGCAGACGAATACTAGCGGAGACCAACACCGGGGAGCTGTTTTTT.

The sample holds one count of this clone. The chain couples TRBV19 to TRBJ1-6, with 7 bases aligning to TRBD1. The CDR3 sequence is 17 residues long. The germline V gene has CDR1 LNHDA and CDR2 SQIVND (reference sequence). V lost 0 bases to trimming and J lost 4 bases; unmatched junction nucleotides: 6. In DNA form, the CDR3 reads TGTGCCAGTAGTATAGATCTCGGGACAGCTTATAATTCACCCCTCCACTTT. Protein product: CASSIDLGTAYNSPLHF.

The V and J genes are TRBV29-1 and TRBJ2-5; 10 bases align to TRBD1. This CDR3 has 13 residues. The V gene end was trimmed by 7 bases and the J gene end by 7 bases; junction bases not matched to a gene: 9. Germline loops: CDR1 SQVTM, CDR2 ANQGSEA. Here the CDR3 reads CSAALGDRGTQYF. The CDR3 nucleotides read TGCAGCGCCGCGCTAGGGGACAGGGGGACCCAGTACTTC.

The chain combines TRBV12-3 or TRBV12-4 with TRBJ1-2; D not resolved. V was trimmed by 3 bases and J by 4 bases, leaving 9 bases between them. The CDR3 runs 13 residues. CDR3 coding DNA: TGTGCCAGCAGTTTTCGAGAGCTCTATGGCTACACCTTC. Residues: CASSFRELYGYTF.

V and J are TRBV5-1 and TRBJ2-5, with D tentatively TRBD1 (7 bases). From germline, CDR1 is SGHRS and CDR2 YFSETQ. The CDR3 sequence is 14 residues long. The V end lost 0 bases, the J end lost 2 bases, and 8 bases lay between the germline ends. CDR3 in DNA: TGCGCCAGCAGCTTGGCAGGGGGGCAAGAGACCCAGTACTTC. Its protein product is CASSLAGGQETQYF.

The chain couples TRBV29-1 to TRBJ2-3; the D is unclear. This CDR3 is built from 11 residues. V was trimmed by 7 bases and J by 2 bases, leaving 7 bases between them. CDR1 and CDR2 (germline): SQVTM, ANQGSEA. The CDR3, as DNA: TGCAGCGGGTACTACACAGATACGCAGTATTTT. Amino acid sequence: CSGYYTDTQYF.

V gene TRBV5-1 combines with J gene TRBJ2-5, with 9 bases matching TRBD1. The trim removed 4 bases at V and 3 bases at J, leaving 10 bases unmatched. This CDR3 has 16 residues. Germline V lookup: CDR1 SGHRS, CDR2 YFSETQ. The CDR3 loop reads CASSRAGTGSEETQYF. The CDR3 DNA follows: TGCGCCAGCAGCCGAGCCGGGACAGGGTCGGAAGAGACCCAGTACTTC.